Each of the 2 T cell receptor beta chains below was sequenced from the same sample in a study of blood T cell repertoires in COVID-19. Using immunoSEQ multiplex PCR, the repertoire was profiled, and TCRdb retains in-frame clones only, with some absent. The sample holds under 150,000 clones, approximately 84% seen once. Sequences were obtained from peripheral blood. Receptor source: a woman of 80 years or more with acute or convalescent COVID-19.

This chain joins TRBV3-1 (or the pseudogene TRBV3-2) and TRBJ2-7; a possible D gene is TRBD1 (6 bases). This CDR3 comprises 14 residues. Germline CDR1 is LGHDT and CDR2 is YNNKEL (reference sequence). Trimming removed 4 bases at V and 1 base at J, with 11 bases between. The DNA of the CDR3 is TGTGCCAGCAGCCGGACAGTTCCTTCCTACGAGCAGTACTTC. As protein: CASSRTVPSYEQYF.

This chain joins TRBV29-1 and TRBJ1-1; 9 nucleotides line up with TRBD1. This CDR3 is 13 amino acids long. V lost 8 bases to trimming and J lost 1 base; unmatched junction nucleotides: 5. Germline lookup yields CDR1 SQVTM and CDR2 ANQGSEA. CDR3 nucleotides: TGCAGCTTCCAGACAGGGGGGAACACTGAAGCTTTCTTT. This translates into CSFQTGGNTEAFF.